The entry that follows covers one TCR beta chain sequence. This clonotype was counted between two and nine times. This receptor's antigen is unknown. No base-level quality is on record; no much larger clone is a single base apart. The sample originates from a study of T cells after yellow fever vaccination (dated by TCRdb to the late 2010s). The study in broad terms: The SMART-Seq v4 Ultra Low Input RNA kit was used to prepare libraries from fractions with low cell numbers. Two healthy male donors, one aged 18 to 29 and one aged 30 to 39 years, were included in the cohort. To follow T-cell clones before and after primary and booster YFV17D yellow fever vaccination, bulk TCR alpha and beta repertoires were sequenced over time. Blood samples were taken at several timepoints before and after primary and secondary immunization, and bulk PBMC replicates and cell subsets were isolated. What the authors observed across the whole study: Most clones expanded after primary vaccination were re-detected after the booster (96% of CD4 and around 88% of CD8), suggesting broad memory maintenance. A small share of clonotypes was detected in both CD4 and CD8 compartments, with the overlap likely arising from convergent recombination. The secondary T-cell response was found to be weaker but faster than the primary response, with a peak reached on day 5 rather than on day 15. Because only two donors were included in the study, the extent to which the findings can be generalized is limited. Because abundant contaminating clonotypes from the bulk population could be contained in FACS-sorted repertoires, computational filtering was required.

The treatment or condition label here, explained by the study, means: live attenuated yellow fever vaccine strain. At each blood-draw timepoint, two biological replicates of bulk PBMCs were collected. A standard Ficoll-Paque protocol was used to isolate PBMCs from peripheral blood. TriZol was used to extract RNA from bulk PBMCs, CD4 and CD8 fractions, and dextramer-positive and dextramer-negative fractions. Measured from the cysteine to the phenylalanine, the CDR3 is 15 residues long. The kept DNA is CDR3 alone, 45 bases in frame from the first base. After removal of 6 bases from V and 4 bases from J, the junction retains 6 bases not matched to a gene. TCRdb records Illumina NovaSeq 6000 as the sequencer. TCR cDNA was synthesized by 5'RACE template switching, which introduced a universal primer site and unique molecular identifiers. cDNA synthesis was primed from both the TCR alpha and TCR beta constant segments. Library amplification involved two PCR steps, and the second step added sample barcodes and sequencing adapters. Sequencing of libraries was done on Illumina HiSeq 2500 (2x100 bp) or NovaSeq (2x150 bp). On the authors' methods: Reads were demultiplexed and collapsed into UMI consensus sequences with MIGEC, and V(D)J alignment was performed with MiXCR. Vaccine-responding clonotypes were identified with edgeR using replicate PBMC samples, with FDR below 0.01 and a log2 fold change above 5 up to day 15 being required. Each bulk clonotype received a CD4 or CD8 identity based on whether the sequenced CD4 or CD8 repertoire contained that clonotype at higher abundance. TCRdb cleaned the public reads at Q25 with fastp, built clones with MiXCR and kept in-frame beta chains. Entries that share a CDR3 protein sequence are merged under the most common genes and DNA. TCRdb's processing, not the authors' own work, is the source of the V and J calls. The sample has fewer than 500,000 distinct CDR3 sequences on record, over 15% of them singletons. Of the sample, around 17% falls within the top ten clones.

The receptor was derived from a man younger than 35 who received the YFV17D yellow fever vaccine. The chain is encoded by TRBV12-3 or TRBV12-4 joined to TRBJ2-3; 11 bases in the junction line up with TRBD1. This sample comprised PBMCs, obtained before the yellow fever booster vaccination. The CDR3 corresponds to CASSSDRGRPDTQYF. The nucleotide sequence is given as TGTGCCAGCAGCTCGGACAGGGGGCGCCCAGATACGCAGTATTTT.